In its sample, the clone carrying this T cell receptor beta chain was seen once. The data derive from a study of blood T cell repertoires in COVID-19. On the study more broadly: The samples span acute and convalescent COVID-19 from the United States, Italy and Spain. PBMCs, B-cell-depleted T cells, or T cells provided the cDNA or gDNA that made up the material.

Measured with immunoSEQ multiplex PCR; TCRdb has only the in-frame clones, and not every one. The profile shows under 40,000 clones, roughly 90% of them singletons. The CDR3 covers 13 residues. Between the trimmed V and J ends, which lost 7 bases and 0 bases, there was a span of 10 bases. The germline V gene has CDR1 MGHDK and CDR2 SYGVNS. The TCR sequence derives from a human donor in a cohort sampled during active COVID-19. Sequencing was performed on peripheral blood. V is TRBV25-1 and J is TRBJ2-7, with a weak D call TRBD1 (5 bases). The CDR3 loop is CASTPGYSYEQYF. CDR3 nucleotide sequence: TGTGCCAGCACGCCAGGGTACTCCTACGAGCAGTACTTC.